This TCR beta chain was identified in a study of PD-1 blockade in mismatch repair-deficient tumors. Whole-study findings and limits: Tumor-resident clones, often absent from pretreatment blood, expanded after pembrolizumab and then contracted.

A remark on this clone: Its antigen is still unknown.

The assay was immunoSEQ multiplex PCR, and TCRdb's table has in-frame clones only and misses some. Of about 22,000 clones in the sample, 84% were seen once. Every patient had mismatch repair deficiency by PCR or immunohistochemistry. CDR3 length: 19 residues. V gave up 5 bases and J gave up 0 bases; unmatched junction bases: 14. Germline CDR1 SEHNR, CDR2 FQNEAQ (reference sequence). The sample here was peripheral blood, taken 2 weeks after starting pembrolizumab. The V and J genes are TRBV7-9 and TRBJ2-1; 9 bases line up with TRBD2. The sequence was obtained from an adult with mismatch repair-deficient cancer. CDR3 residues: CASSPPRGSGGPSYNEQFF. CDR3 nucleotides: TGTGCCAGCAGCCCACCAAGGGGTAGCGGGGGTCCCTCCTACAATGAGCAGTTCTTC.